This TCR beta chain was retrieved from a study of T cell responses to AZD1222 COVID-19 vaccine. Repertoires were generated with immunoSEQ multiplex PCR, while TCRdb's copy carries only in-frame clones and drops some. Here the sample spans under 150,000 clones, approximately 85% being singletons. The CDR3 sequence is 13 residues long. CDR1 is SQVTM, CDR2 ANQGSEA, per germline. Trimming cost V 4 bases and J 5 bases, with 12 bases left between them. The V call is TRBV29-1, the J call TRBJ1-3; D might be TRBD1 (5 bases). The starting material was peripheral blood, obtained 28 days after the second dose of the MenACWY control vaccine. The sequence was obtained from an adult who received the MenACWY meningococcal vaccine as a control. The CDR3 nucleotides are TGCAGCGTTGTAGCCGGGGCAAGAAACACCATATATTTT. It yields the protein CSVVAGARNTIYF.